The sample holds one count of the clone carrying this T cell receptor beta chain. Looked up from germline, CDR1 is MNHEY and CDR2 is SMNVEV (reference sequence). The CDR3 loop spans 17 amino acids. Trimming cost V 5 bases and J 6 bases; bases outside gene matches: 17. These data belong to a study of blood T cell repertoires in COVID-19. Study summary: Collection of acute and convalescent COVID-19 samples took place in the United States, Italy and Spain.

Authors' analysis steps: The authors estimated nucleated cell counts from reference gene primer amplification. Sequencing was performed with immunoSEQ multiplex PCR; in TCRdb, only in-frame clones are kept and a portion is missing. The D gene and trimming were derived from the DNA, and the V and J assignments and clone size from that table. The top ten clones hold almost 2% of a sample with about 260,000 clones, 65% to 90% of them seen once. The chain employs TRBV27 and TRBJ2-5, with 8 bases lining up with TRBD2. Sequenced: peripheral blood. This sequence was found in a man aged 25 to 40 with active or convalescent COVID-19. CDR3 sequence reads: CASSPEVARGAGKTQYF. The CDR3 nucleotides read TGTGCCAGCAGTCCCGAAGTTGCGCGGGGGGCTGGAAAGACCCAGTACTTC.